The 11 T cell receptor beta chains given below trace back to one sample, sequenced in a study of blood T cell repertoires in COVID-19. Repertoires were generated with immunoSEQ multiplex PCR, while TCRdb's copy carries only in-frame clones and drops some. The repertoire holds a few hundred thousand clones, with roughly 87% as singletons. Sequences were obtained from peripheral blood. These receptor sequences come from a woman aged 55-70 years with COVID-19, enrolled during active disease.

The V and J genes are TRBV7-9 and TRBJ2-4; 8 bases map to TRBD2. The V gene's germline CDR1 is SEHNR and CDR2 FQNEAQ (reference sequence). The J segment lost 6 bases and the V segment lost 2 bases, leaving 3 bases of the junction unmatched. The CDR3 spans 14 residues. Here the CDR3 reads CASSLFSGGNIQYF. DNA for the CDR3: TGTGCCAGCAGCTTATTCAGCGGGGGAAACATTCAGTACTTC. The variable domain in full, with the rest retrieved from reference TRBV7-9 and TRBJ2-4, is DTGVSQNPRHKITKRGQNVTFRCDPISEHNRLYWYRQTLGQGPEFLTYFQNEAQLEKSRLLSDRFSAERPKGSFSTLEIQRTEQGDSAMYLCASSLFSGGNIQYFGAGTRLSVL.

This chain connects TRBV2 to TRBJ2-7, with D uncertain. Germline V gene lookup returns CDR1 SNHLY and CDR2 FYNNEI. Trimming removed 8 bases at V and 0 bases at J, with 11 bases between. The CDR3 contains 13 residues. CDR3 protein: CASGGHISYEQYF. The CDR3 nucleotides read TGTGCCAGCGGTGGGCACATCTCCTACGAGCAGTACTTC.

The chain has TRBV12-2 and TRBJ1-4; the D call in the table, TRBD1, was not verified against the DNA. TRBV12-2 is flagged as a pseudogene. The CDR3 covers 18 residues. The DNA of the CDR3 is TGTGCAAGTCGCTCCCCCGGGACAGGGAATCCGACTAATGAAAAACTGTTTTTT. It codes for CASRSPGTGNPTNEKLFF.

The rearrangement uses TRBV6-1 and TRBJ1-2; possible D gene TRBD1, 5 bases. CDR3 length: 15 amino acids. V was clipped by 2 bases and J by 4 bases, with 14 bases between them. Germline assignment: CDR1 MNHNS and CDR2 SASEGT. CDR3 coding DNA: TGTGCCAGCAGTGAATATCCGACAGAAGTCTATGGCTACACCTTC. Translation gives CASSEYPTEVYGYTF.

In nucleotides, the CDR3 is TGCGCCAGCAGCCTGCTAGACGGTAGCAATCAGCCCCAGCATTTT. Encoded protein: CASSLLDGSNQPQHF. This chain connects TRBV4-1 to TRBJ1-5; unclear D gene. Germline lookup yields CDR1 MGHRA and CDR2 YSYEKL. V lost 4 bases, J lost 0 bases, and 10 bases lay in between. This CDR3 region has 15 residues.

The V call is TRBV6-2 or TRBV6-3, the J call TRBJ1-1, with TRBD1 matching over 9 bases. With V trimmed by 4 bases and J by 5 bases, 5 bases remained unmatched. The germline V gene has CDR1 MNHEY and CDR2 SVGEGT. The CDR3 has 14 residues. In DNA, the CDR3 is TGTGCCAGCAGTTTCCACAGGGGGCGAACTGAAGCTTTCTTT. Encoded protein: CASSFHRGRTEAFF.

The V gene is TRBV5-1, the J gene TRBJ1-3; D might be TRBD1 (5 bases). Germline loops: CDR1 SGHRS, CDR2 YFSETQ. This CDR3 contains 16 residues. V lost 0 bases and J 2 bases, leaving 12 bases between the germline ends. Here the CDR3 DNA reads TGCGCCAGCAGCTTGGGGCCAGGGCAGCCTGGAAACACCATATATTTT. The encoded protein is CASSLGPGQPGNTIYF. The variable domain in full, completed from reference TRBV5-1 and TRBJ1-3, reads KAGVTQTPRYLIKTRGQQVTLSCSPISGHRSVSWYQQTPGQGLQFLFEYFSETQRNKGNFPGRFSGRQFSNSRSEMNVSTLELGDSALYLCASSLGPGQPGNTIYFGEGSWLTVV.

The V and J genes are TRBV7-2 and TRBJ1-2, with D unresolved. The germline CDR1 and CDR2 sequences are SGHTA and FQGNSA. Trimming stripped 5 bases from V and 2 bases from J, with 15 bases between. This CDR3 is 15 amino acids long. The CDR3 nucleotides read TGTGCCAGCAGCCCCCGCCGGGATAACAACTATGGCTACACCTTC. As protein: CASSPRRDNNYGYTF.

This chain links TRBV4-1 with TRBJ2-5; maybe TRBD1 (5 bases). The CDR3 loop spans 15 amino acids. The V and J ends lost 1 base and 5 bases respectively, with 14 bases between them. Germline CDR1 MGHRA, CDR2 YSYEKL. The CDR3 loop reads CASSQATVPWETQYF. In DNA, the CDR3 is TGCGCCAGCAGCCAAGCGACAGTACCGTGGGAGACCCAGTACTTC.

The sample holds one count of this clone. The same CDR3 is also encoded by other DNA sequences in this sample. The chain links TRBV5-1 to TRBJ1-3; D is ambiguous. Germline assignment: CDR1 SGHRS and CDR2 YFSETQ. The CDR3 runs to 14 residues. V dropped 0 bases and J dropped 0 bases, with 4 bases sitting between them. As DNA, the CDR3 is TGCGCCAGCAGCTTGGGCGGCTCTGGAAACACCATATATTTT. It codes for CASSLGGSGNTIYF. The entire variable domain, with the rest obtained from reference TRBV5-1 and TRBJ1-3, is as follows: KAGVTQTPRYLIKTRGQQVTLSCSPISGHRSVSWYQQTPGQGLQFLFEYFSETQRNKGNFPGRFSGRQFSNSRSEMNVSTLELGDSALYLCASSLGGSGNTIYFGEGSWLTVV.

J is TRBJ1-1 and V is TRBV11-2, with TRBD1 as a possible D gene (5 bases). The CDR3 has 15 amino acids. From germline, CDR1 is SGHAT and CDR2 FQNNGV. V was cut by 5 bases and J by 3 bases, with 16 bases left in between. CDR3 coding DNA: TGTGCCAGCAGCAGGTCCCACAGGAAAGACACTGAAGCTTTCTTT. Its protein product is CASSRSHRKDTEAFF.